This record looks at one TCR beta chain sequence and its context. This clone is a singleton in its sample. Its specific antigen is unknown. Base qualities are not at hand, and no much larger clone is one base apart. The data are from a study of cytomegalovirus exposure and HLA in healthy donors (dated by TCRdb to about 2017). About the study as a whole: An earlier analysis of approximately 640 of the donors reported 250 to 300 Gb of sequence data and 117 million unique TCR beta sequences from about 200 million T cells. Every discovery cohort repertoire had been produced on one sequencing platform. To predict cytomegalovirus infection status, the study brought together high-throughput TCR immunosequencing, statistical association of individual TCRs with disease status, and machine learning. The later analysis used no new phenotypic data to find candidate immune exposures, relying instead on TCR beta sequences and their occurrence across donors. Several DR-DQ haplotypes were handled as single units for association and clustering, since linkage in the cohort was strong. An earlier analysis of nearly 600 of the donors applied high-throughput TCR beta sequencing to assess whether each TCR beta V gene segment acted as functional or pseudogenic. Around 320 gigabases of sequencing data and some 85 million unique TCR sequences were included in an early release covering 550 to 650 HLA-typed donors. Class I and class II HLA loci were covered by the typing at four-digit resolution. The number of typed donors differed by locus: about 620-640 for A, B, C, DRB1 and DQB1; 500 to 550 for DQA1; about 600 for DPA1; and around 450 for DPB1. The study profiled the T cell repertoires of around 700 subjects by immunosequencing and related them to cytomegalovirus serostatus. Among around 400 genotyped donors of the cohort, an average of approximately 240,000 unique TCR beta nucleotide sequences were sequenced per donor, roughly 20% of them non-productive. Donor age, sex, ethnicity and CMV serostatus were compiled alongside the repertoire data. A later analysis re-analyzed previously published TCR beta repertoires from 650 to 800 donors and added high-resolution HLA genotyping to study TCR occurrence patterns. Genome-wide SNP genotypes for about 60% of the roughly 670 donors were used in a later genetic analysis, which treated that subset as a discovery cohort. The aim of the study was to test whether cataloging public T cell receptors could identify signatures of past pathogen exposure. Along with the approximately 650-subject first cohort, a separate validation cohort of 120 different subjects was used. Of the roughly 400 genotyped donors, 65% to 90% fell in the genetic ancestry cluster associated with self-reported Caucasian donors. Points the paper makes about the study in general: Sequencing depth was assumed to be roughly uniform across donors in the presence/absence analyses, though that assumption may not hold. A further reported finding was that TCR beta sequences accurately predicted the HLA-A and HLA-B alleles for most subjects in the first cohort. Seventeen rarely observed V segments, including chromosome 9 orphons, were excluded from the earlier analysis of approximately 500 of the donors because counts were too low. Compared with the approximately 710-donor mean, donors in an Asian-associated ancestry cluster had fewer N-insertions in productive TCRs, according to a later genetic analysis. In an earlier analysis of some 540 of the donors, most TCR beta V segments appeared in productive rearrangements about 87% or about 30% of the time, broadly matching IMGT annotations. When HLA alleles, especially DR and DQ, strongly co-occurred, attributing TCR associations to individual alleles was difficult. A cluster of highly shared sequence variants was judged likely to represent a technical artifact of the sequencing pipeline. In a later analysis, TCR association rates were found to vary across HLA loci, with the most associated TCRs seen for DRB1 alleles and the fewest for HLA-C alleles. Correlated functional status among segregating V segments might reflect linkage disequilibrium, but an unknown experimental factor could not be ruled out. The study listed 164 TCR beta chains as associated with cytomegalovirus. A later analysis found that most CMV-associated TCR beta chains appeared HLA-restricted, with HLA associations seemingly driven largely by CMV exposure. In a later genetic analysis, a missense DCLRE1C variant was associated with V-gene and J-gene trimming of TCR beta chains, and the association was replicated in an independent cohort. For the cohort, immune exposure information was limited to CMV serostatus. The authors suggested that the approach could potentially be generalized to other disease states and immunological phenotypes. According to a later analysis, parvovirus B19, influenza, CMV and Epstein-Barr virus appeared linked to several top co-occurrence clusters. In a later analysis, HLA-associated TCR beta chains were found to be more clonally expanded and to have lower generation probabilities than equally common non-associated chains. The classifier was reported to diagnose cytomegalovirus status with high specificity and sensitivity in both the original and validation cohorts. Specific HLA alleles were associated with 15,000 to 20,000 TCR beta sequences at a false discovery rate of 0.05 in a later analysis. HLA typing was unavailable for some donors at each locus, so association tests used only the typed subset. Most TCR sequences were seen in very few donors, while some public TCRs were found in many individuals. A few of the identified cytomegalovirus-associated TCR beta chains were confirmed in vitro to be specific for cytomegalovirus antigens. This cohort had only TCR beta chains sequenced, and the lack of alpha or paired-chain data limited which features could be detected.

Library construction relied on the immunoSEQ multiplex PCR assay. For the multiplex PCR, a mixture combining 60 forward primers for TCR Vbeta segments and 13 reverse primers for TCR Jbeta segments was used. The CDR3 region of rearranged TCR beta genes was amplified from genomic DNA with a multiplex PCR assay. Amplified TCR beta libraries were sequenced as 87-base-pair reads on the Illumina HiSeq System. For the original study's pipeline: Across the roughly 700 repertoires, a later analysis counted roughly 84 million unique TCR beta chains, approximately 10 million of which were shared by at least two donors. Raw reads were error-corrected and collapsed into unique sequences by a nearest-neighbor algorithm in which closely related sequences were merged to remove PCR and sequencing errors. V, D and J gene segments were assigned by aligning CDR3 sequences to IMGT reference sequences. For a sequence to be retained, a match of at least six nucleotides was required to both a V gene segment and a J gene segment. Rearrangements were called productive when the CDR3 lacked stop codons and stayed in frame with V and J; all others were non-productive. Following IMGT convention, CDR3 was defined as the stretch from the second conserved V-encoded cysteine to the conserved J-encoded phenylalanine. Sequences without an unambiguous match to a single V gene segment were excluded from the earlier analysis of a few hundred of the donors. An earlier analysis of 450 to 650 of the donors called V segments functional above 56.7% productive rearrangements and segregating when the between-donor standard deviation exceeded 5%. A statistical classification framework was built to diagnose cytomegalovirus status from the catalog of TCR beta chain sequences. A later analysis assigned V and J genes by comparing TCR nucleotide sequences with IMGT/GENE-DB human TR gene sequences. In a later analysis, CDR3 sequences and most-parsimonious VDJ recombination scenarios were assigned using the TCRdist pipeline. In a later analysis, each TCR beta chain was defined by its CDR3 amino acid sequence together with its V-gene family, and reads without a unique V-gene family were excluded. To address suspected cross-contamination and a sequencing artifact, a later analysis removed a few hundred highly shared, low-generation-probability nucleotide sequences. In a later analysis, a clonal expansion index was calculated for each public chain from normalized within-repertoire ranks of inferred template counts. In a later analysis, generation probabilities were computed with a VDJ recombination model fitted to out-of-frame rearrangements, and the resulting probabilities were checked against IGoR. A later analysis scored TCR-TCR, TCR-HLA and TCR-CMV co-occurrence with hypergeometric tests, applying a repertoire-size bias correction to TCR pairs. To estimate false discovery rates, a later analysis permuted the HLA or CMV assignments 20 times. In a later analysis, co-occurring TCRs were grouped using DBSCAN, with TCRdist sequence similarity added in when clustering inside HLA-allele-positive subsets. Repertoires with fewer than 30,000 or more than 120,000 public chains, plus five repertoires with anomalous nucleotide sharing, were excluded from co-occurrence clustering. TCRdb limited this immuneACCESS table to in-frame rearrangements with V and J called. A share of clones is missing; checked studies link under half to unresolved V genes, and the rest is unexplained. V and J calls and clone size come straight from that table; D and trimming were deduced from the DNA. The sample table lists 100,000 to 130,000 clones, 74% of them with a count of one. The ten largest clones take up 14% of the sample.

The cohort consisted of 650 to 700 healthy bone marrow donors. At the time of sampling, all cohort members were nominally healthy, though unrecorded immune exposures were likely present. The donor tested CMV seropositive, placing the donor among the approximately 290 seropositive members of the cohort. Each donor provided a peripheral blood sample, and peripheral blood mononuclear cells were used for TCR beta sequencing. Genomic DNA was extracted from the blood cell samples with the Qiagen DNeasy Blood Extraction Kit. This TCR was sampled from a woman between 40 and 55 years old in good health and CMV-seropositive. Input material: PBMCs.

The nucleotide sequence reads as follows: TGTGCCACTAAACCCAGGGGGAACACTGAAGCTTTCTTT. Translated, this is CATKPRGNTEAFF. The receptor chain draws on TRBV2 and TRBJ1-1; the D segment could be TRBD1, given 6 matching bases. Spanning cysteine to phenylalanine, the CDR3 consists of 13 amino acids. The read is trimmed to its CDR3 DNA, 39 bases read in frame from base 1. V is shortened by 10 bases, J by 1 base, and the region joining them spans 13 bases. CDR1 SNHLY and CDR2 FYNNEI are derived from the germline V gene.